A single sample is the source of the 32 T cell receptor beta chains below, sequenced in a study of CD8 T cells in Susac syndrome. The RNA, about 0.5 to 1 ug, was put through reverse transcription using random hexamers. In TCRdb, the immunoSEQ multiplex PCR reads were re-called with MiXCR into one record per CDR3 protein. Of 150,000 to 200,000 distinct CDR3 sequences in the sample, around 94% are singletons; the top ten hold roughly 0.15%. Sequencing was carried out using CD4+ T cells from PBMCs. Source of these receptors: a human donor in good health.

The chain is built from TRBV12-5 and TRBJ1-1, with 12 bases matching TRBD1. The V gene end was trimmed by 6 bases and the J gene end by 4 bases; junction bases not matched to a gene: 6. Germline V lookup: CDR1 LGHNT, CDR2 FRNRAP. The CDR3 is made up of 15 amino acids. The CDR3 DNA sequence: TGTGCTAGTGGGGGACAGGGGGCTTCTGTCACTGAAGCTTTCTTT. Encoded protein: CASGGQGASVTEAFF.

The CDR3 bases are TGTGCCAGCAGCTTACGAACAGGGAACAATCAGCCCCAGCATTTT. Its translation: CASSLRTGNNQPQHF. This chain joins TRBV7-2 and TRBJ1-5; D possibly corresponds to TRBD1 (6 bases). Trimming took off 2 bases at V and 3 bases at J, with 11 bases between the two ends. The germline gives CDR1 SGHTA, CDR2 FQGNSA. CDR3 size: 15 residues.

V usage is TRBV29-1 and J usage is TRBJ2-7; 7 bases are shared with TRBD1. V was pared by 7 bases and J by 7 bases, with 10 bases of the junction left unmatched. The germline V gene has CDR1 SQVTM and CDR2 ANQGSEA. This CDR3 has 12 amino acids. CDR3 amino acids: CSATGVRREQYF. The CDR3 coding sequence is TGCAGCGCCACAGGGGTCCGCCGGGAGCAGTACTTC.

The CDR3: CAWRGEGFIDTEAFF. The CDR3 nucleotides read TGTGCCTGGAGGGGTGAGGGGTTTATCGACACTGAAGCTTTCTTT. The chain is built from TRBV30 and TRBJ1-1; D perhaps matches TRBD1 (5 bases). V was shortened by 3 bases and J by 3 bases, with 17 bases between the two germline ends. The CDR3 covers 15 residues. Germline V CDR1 and CDR2: GTSNPN, SVGIG (reference sequence).

This rearrangement joins TRBV6-2 or TRBV6-3 to TRBJ2-7; TRBD1 might be the D (6 bases). The CDR3 totals 14 residues. V lost 2 bases and J 2 bases, leaving 10 bases between the germline ends. Germline V gene data show CDR1 as MNHEY and CDR2 as SVGEGT. CDR3 region: CASSYRQGTYEQYF. DNA for the CDR3: TGTGCCAGCAGTTACCGTCAGGGGACCTACGAGCAGTACTTC.

The chain carries TRBV9 and TRBJ2-7, with D possibly TRBD2 on 5 matching bases. Germline loops: CDR1 SGDLS, CDR2 YYNGEE. The CDR3 is made up of 14 amino acids. The V and J ends lost 0 bases and 2 bases respectively, with 9 bases between them. The CDR3 reads CASSVEQEAYEQYF. CDR3 bases: TGTGCCAGCAGCGTAGAGCAGGAGGCCTACGAGCAGTACTTC.

The chain links TRBV15 to TRBJ2-5; no firm D call. Germline loops: CDR1 LNHNV, CDR2 YYDKDF (reference sequence). The CDR3 is 13 amino acids. Trimming pared 1 base from V and 5 bases from J, leaving 8 bases between. For the CDR3, the DNA is TGTGCCACCAGCAGAGGACTGTGGGAGACCCAGTACTTC. Residues: CATSRGLWETQYF.

This clonotype was found once. This chain uses TRBV2 with TRBJ2-7; D perhaps matches TRBD1 (6 bases). V lost 5 bases and J 7 bases, leaving 18 bases between the germline ends. CDR3 length: 14 amino acids. The germline V gene has CDR1 SNHLY and CDR2 FYNNEI. The DNA for the CDR3 is TGTGCCAGCAGTCTAGACGGGTCCCAGGGGGAGCAGTACTTC. It specifies CASSLDGSQGEQYF.

The rearrangement joins TRBV29-1 to TRBJ1-1, with TRBD1 as a possible D gene (5 bases). Per the germline V gene, CDR1 is SQVTM and CDR2 is ANQGSEA. This CDR3 has 12 residues. The germline V and J ends were trimmed by 4 bases and 1 base, with 7 bases remaining between them. CDR3 DNA: TGCAGCGTTGGACAGACGAACACTGAAGCTTTCTTT. Amino acid sequence: CSVGQTNTEAFF.

In its sample, this clonotype was seen a few times. The V and J genes are TRBV28 and TRBJ1-2, with TRBD1 identical over 9 bases. This CDR3 is built from 14 residues. Germline loops: CDR1 MDHEN, CDR2 SYDVKM. Trimming cost V 2 bases and J 4 bases; bases outside gene matches: 2. CDR3 sequence (DNA): TGTGCCAGCAGTTTAGGGACAGGGATCTATGGCTACACCTTC. Translated, it gives CASSLGTGIYGYTF.

The chain joins TRBV6-6 to TRBJ1-5; D is ambiguous. The CDR3 extends over 14 amino acids. V lost 6 bases and J 2 bases, leaving 11 bases between the germline ends. Germline V gene data show CDR1 as MNHNY and CDR2 as SVGAGI (reference sequence). CDR3 protein: CASSWTERNQPQHF. In nucleotides, the CDR3 is TGTGCCAGCAGCTGGACGGAACGCAATCAGCCCCAGCATTTT.

V and J are TRBV12-3 or TRBV12-4 and TRBJ1-2; D not resolved. Trimming stripped 5 bases from V and 13 bases from J, with 14 bases between. This CDR3 has 11 residues. In DNA form, the CDR3 reads TGTGCCAGCAGTCCCGGGTTGGCTTGCACCTTC. Translating it yields CASSPGLACTF.

The V and J genes are TRBV7-9 and TRBJ2-1, with D unresolved. Per germline, CDR1 SEHNR and CDR2 FQNEAQ (reference sequence). Trimming left V 5 bases short and J 2 bases short, with 4 bases between. The CDR3 is 12 amino acids. The CDR3 protein is CASSGTYNEQFF. CDR3 in DNA: TGTGCCAGCAGCGGGACCTACAATGAGCAGTTCTTC.

The table lists this clonotype with a count of one. The chain is built from TRBV21-1 and TRBJ2-4; the D call TRBD2 from the table was never checked on the DNA. TRBV21-1 is flagged as a pseudogene. The CDR3 extends over 14 amino acids. CDR3 DNA sequence: TGTGCCAGCAGCAAAGGCACCGCTGGGATCCTTCAGTACTTC. Protein product: CASSKGTAGILQYF.

The V call is TRBV12-3 or TRBV12-4, the J call TRBJ1-3, with a tentative D call TRBD1 (6 bases). CDR3 length: 16 amino acids. The germline V and J ends were trimmed by 4 bases and 1 base, with 14 bases remaining between them. The CDR3, as DNA: TGTGCCAGCAGTTACGCAACAGGGATTTCTGGAAACACCATATATTTT. It encodes CASSYATGISGNTIYF.

This chain joins TRBV5-1 and TRBJ2-1; the match to TRBD1 covers 8 bases. The CDR3 has 14 amino acids. V lost 7 bases to trimming and J lost 9 bases; unmatched junction nucleotides: 12. CDR1 is SGHRS, CDR2 YFSETQ, per germline. Here the CDR3 reads CASHGQGGVGEQFF. In DNA form, the CDR3 reads TGCGCCAGCCACGGACAGGGTGGTGTCGGTGAGCAGTTCTTC.

The chain recombines TRBV24-1 with TRBJ2-5, with TRBD2 matching over 8 bases. Germline CDR1 reads KGHDR; CDR2 reads SFDVKD. The CDR3 contains 15 residues. The ends lost 4 bases at V and 5 bases at J; junction bases unmatched: 8. In DNA form, the CDR3 reads TGTGCCACCAGTGACCCCGGGAGCGGGGGCGAGACCCAGTACTTC. Residues: CATSDPGSGGETQYF.

The chain employs TRBV4-3 and TRBJ2-7; 7 nucleotides match TRBD2. Germline V gene lookup returns CDR1 LGHNA and CDR2 YSLEER. The ends lost 3 bases at V and 5 bases at J; junction bases unmatched: 7. The CDR3 is 14 residues long. In DNA form, the CDR3 reads TGCGCCAGCAGCCAGCGTATAGCGGGTGACGAGCAGTACTTC. The encoded protein is CASSQRIAGDEQYF.

The chain joins TRBV20-1 to TRBJ2-7, with 13 positions matching TRBD2. Germline loops: CDR1 DFQATT, CDR2 SNEGSKA (reference sequence). J was trimmed by 6 bases and V by 0 bases; bases with no gene match: 8. There are 16 residues in the CDR3. The CDR3 nucleotides read TGCAGTGCTAGAGACCTACTAGCGGGGGGGCCGGGCGAGCAGTACTTC. Its protein is CSARDLLAGGPGEQYF.

CDR3 protein: CASSPGGGDEQFF. In nucleotides, the CDR3 is TGTGCCAGCAGCCCCGGAGGAGGGGATGAGCAGTTCTTC. J is TRBJ2-1 and V is TRBV5-4; D may be TRBD2 (6 bases). CDR1 is SGHNT, CDR2 YYREEE, per germline (reference sequence). The ends were cut back, 4 bases at V and 8 bases at J, with 13 bases in the middle. This CDR3 region has 13 residues.

The V call is TRBV30, the J call TRBJ1-4, with 9 positions matching TRBD1. The germline V gene has CDR1 GTSNPN and CDR2 SVGIG (reference sequence). This CDR3 spans 15 amino acids. Germline trimming cut 2 bases from V and 6 bases from J; bases unmatched to any gene: 7. The CDR3 region has the DNA TGTGCCTGGAGTATTCCGGGACAGGGTTATGAAAAACTGTTTTTT. It specifies CAWSIPGQGYEKLFF.

This chain uses TRBV15 with TRBJ2-5; tentative D call: TRBD1 (6 bases). The CDR3 has 14 residues. The germline V and J ends were trimmed by 0 bases and 5 bases, with 10 bases remaining between them. Germline V lookup: CDR1 LNHNV, CDR2 YYDKDF (reference sequence). CDR3 protein: CATSRDQGKETQYF. The CDR3 DNA is TGTGCCACCAGCAGAGATCAGGGGAAGGAGACCCAGTACTTC. The variable domain in full, with the rest retrieved from reference TRBV15 and TRBJ2-5, is DAMVIQNPRYQVTQFGKPVTLSCSQTLNHNVMYWYQQKSSQAPKLLFHYYDKDFNNEADTPDNFQSRRPNTSFCFLDIRSPGLGDTAMYLCATSRDQGKETQYFGPGTRLLVL.

This clonotype came up a few times. V and J are TRBV27 and TRBJ2-1; the D gene could be TRBD1 or TRBD2 (5 bases each). Trimming left V 3 bases short and J 1 base short, with 10 bases between. Germline V gene sequence: CDR1 MNHEY, CDR2 SMNVEV (reference sequence). This CDR3 has 15 residues. The CDR3: CASSLGTPSYNEQFF. The CDR3 DNA sequence: TGTGCCAGCAGTTTGGGGACGCCTTCCTACAATGAGCAGTTCTTC.

V usage is TRBV20-1 and J usage is TRBJ2-1; D possibly corresponds to TRBD1 (6 bases). Germline V CDR1 and CDR2: DFQATT, SNEGSKA (reference sequence). This CDR3 spans 14 amino acids. V was shortened by 3 bases and J by 0 bases, with 9 bases between the two germline ends. The CDR3 sequence: CSARPGASYNEQFF. CDR3 nucleotide sequence: TGCAGTGCTAGGCCAGGGGCCTCCTACAATGAGCAGTTCTTC.

The chain joins TRBV4-3 to TRBJ1-1, with TRBD1 matching over 8 bases. Losses at the gene ends were 1 base for V and 13 bases for J; bases not matched to a gene: 11. The germline gives CDR1 LGHNA, CDR2 YSLEER. This CDR3 spans 14 amino acids. As DNA, the CDR3 is TGCGCCAGCAGCCAAGCGAAGGGACAGGCTGTCGGTTTCTTT. Protein product: CASSQAKGQAVGFF.

J is TRBJ2-1 and V is TRBV5-1; 8 positions agree with TRBD1. Germline lookup yields CDR1 SGHRS and CDR2 YFSETQ. V was pared by 7 bases and J by 6 bases, with 6 bases of the junction left unmatched. The CDR3 runs 13 residues. CDR3 coding DNA: TGCGCCAGCCGCCAGGGGGCGCCCAATGAGCAGTTCTTC. Translated: CASRQGAPNEQFF.

The V gene is TRBV30, the J gene TRBJ2-5; D remains unclear. Germline-derived CDR1 and CDR2 are GTSNPN and SVGIG (reference sequence). The ends were cut back, 4 bases at V and 5 bases at J, with 8 bases in the middle. This CDR3 comprises 11 residues. The CDR3 DNA sequence: TGTGCCTGGAAGAGACTGGAGACCCAGTACTTC. Protein: CAWKRLETQYF.

The chain links TRBV7-2 to TRBJ2-5; 9 bases map to TRBD1. Trimming cost V 5 bases and J 5 bases; bases outside gene matches: 6. The germline V gene encodes CDR1 SGHTA and CDR2 FQGNSA. The CDR3 is 14 residues long. CDR3 bases: TGTGCCAGCAGCAATGACAGGGGGGATGAGACCCAGTACTTC. This translates into CASSNDRGDETQYF. The full variable domain, its missing parts supplied by reference TRBV7-2 and TRBJ2-5, is GAGVSQSPSNKVTEKGKDVELRCDPISGHTALYWYRQSLGQGLEFLIYFQGNSAPDKSGLPSDRFSAERTGGSVSTLTIQRTQQEDSAVYLCASSNDRGDETQYFGPGTRLLVL.

The chain recombines TRBV3-1 with TRBJ2-1, with 13 nucleotides matching TRBD2. Germline loops: CDR1 LGHDT, CDR2 YNNKEL (reference sequence). This CDR3 has 17 residues. Trimming removed 3 bases from V and 9 bases from J; junction bases left unmatched: 11. The CDR3 nucleotides read TGTGCCAGCAGCCAGGGATCGACTAGCGGGGGGATCGGTGAGCAGTTCTTC. This sequence encodes CASSQGSTSGGIGEQFF.

This chain joins TRBV20-1 and TRBJ2-3; D is ambiguous. Per the germline V gene, CDR1 is DFQATT and CDR2 is SNEGSKA (reference sequence). Trimming pared 0 bases from V and 4 bases from J, leaving 11 bases between. CDR3 length: 14 residues. CDR3 loop: CSARDSQGSDTQYF. Here the CDR3 DNA reads TGCAGTGCTAGAGATTCGCAAGGGTCAGATACGCAGTATTTT.

The genes are TRBV30 and TRBJ1-3, with no clear D. Germline loops: CDR1 GTSNPN, CDR2 SVGIG (reference sequence). This CDR3 has 14 residues. V gave up 1 base and J gave up 0 bases, with 7 bases separating them. The CDR3 coding sequence is TGTGCCTGGAGTGGGTCGCGCTCTGGAAACACCATATATTTT. This codes for CAWSGSRSGNTIYF. Based on the CDR3 plus reference TRBV30 and TRBJ1-3, the full variable domain is SQTIHQWPATLVQPVGSPLSLECTVEGTSNPNLYWYRQAAGRGLQLLFYSVGIGQISSEVPQNLSASRPQDRQFILSSKKLLLSDSGFYLCAWSGSRSGNTIYFGEGSWLTVV.

This clonotype came up once. The chain employs TRBV20-1 and TRBJ2-3; no clear D. The V end lost 0 bases, the J end lost 2 bases, and 6 bases lay between the germline ends. Per the germline V gene, CDR1 is DFQATT and CDR2 is SNEGSKA (reference sequence). The CDR3 runs to 13 residues. The CDR3 DNA reads TGCAGTGCTAGAGACTCCCCCACAGATACGCAGTATTTT. Amino acid sequence: CSARDSPTDTQYF.